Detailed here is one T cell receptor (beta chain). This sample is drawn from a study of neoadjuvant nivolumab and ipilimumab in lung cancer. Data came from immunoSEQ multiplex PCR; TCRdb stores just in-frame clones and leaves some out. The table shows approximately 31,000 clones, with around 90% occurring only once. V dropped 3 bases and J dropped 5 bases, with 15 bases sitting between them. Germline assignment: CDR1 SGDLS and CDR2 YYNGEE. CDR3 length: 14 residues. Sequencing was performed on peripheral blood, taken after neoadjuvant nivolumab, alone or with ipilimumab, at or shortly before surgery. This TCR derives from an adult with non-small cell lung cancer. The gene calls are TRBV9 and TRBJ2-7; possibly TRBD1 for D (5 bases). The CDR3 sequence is CASSEGRASHEQYF. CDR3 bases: TGTGCCAGCAGCGAGGGCAGGGCTTCCCACGAGCAGTACTTC.